A single sample gave rise to the 20 T cell receptor beta chains below, sequenced in a study of blood T cell repertoires in COVID-19. TCRdb's copy holds only in-frame clones and misses some; the assay was immunoSEQ multiplex PCR. The sample has a few hundred thousand clones; 84% are singletons. Sequences were obtained from peripheral blood. The receptors stem from a woman between 40 and 50 years old who had recovered from COVID-19.

This clone was detected a few times. This chain joins TRBV6-5 and TRBJ1-2; TRBD1 matches 9 bases. The junction had 4 bases not matched to a gene; V was cut back by 6 bases and J by 8 bases. CDR1 is MNHEY, CDR2 SVGAGI, per germline. This CDR3 contains 12 residues. The CDR3 nucleotides read TGTGCCAGCAGGCATACAGGGGGCGGCTACACCTTC. As protein: CASRHTGGGYTF.

A remark on this clone: The junction departs from the called germline gene at one end, perhaps through a read error. The chain is built from TRBV7-7 and TRBJ2-3; a weak D match, TRBD1 (6 bases). Germline CDR1 and CDR2: SSHAT and FNYEAQ (reference sequence). The CDR3 sequence is 16 residues long. The CDR3 protein is CASSLKDRKTTDTQYF. For the CDR3, the DNA is TGTGCTAGCAGCCTCAAGGACAGAAAGACCACAGATACGCAGTATTTT. Full variable domain (outside the CDR3, taken from reference TRBV7-7 and TRBJ2-3): GAGVSQSPRYKVTKRGQDVTLRCDPISSHATLYWYQQALGQGPEFLTYFNYEAQPDKSGLPSDRFSAERPEGSISTLTIQRTEQRDSAMYRCASSLKDRKTTDTQYFGPGTRLTVL.

The chain is built from TRBV30 and TRBJ2-3; D possibly corresponds to TRBD2 (6 bases). Germline CDR1 reads GTSNPN; CDR2 reads SVGIG (reference sequence). This CDR3 is built from 15 residues. V was cut by 0 bases and J by 0 bases, with 10 bases left in between. The CDR3 nucleotides are TGTGCCTGGAGTGTTAGCGGATATAGCACAGATACGCAGTATTTT. It encodes CAWSVSGYSTDTQYF.

The count of this clone is one. Different DNA sequences within this sample yield the same CDR3. The J gene is TRBJ2-7, the V gene TRBV12-3 or TRBV12-4, with a tentative D call TRBD1 (5 bases). The CDR3 contains 13 residues. With 5 bases removed from V and 2 bases from J, the gap between germline ends came to 10 bases. The CDR3 nucleotides are TGTGCCAGCAGTAGGGGCAGAGCCTACGAGCAGTACTTC. Protein product: CASSRGRAYEQYF.

The chain is built from TRBV5-1 and TRBJ1-1, with TRBD1 matching over 8 bases. This CDR3 region has 12 residues. Germline assignment: CDR1 SGHRS and CDR2 YFSETQ. After removal of 7 bases from V and 4 bases from J, the junction contained 3 bases not matched to a gene. CDR3 nucleotide sequence: TGCGCCAGCGGCGACAGGGGCACTGAAGCTTTCTTT. Translating it yields CASGDRGTEAFF.

DNA for the CDR3: TGTGCCAGCTCACCACGTGTTGGGACAGCTGAAGGCTACACCTTC. Protein sequence: CASSPRVGTAEGYTF. The chain uses TRBV18 and TRBJ1-2, with 7 bases matching TRBD1. Germline lookup yields CDR1 KGHSH and CDR2 LQKENI. After removal of 1 base from V and 8 bases from J, the junction contained 10 bases not matched to a gene. This CDR3 region has 15 residues. Supplemented by reference TRBV18 and TRBJ1-2, the full variable domain reads NAGVMQNPRHLVRRRGQEARLRCSPMKGHSHVYWYRQLPEEGLKFMVYLQKENIIDESGMPKERFSAEFPKEGPSILRIQQVVRGDSAAYFCASSPRVGTAEGYTFGSGTRLTVV.

The rearrangement links TRBV7-8 to TRBJ1-1; D is possibly TRBD1 (5 bases). The CDR3 is 13 amino acids. Per the germline V gene, CDR1 is SGHVS and CDR2 is FQNEAQ. Trimming removed 0 bases from V and 7 bases from J, with 9 bases in between. Written as DNA, the CDR3 is TGTGCCAGCAGCTTAGCGCGGGACGGTGAAGCTTTCTTT. It is translated as CASSLARDGEAFF.

The chain recombines TRBV28 with TRBJ1-1; 7 positions agree with TRBD1. The germline CDR1 and CDR2 sequences are MDHEN and SYDVKM. This CDR3 is built from 12 residues. J gave up 7 bases and V 4 bases, and 3 bases lay outside the gene matches. DNA of the CDR3: TGTGCCAGCAGTTCGGGACAGCTTGAAGCTTTCTTT. It yields the protein CASSSGQLEAFF. Together with reference TRBV28 and TRBJ1-1, the CDR3 gives the full variable domain: DVKVTQSSRYLVKRTGEKVFLECVQDMDHENMFWYRQDPGLGLRLIYFSYDVKMKEKGDIPEGYSVSREKKERFSLILESASTNQTSMYLCASSSGQLEAFFGQGTRLTVV.

This sequence joins TRBV6-5 and TRBJ1-2; maybe TRBD1 (5 bases). CDR1 and CDR2 from the germline V gene are MNHEY and SVGAGI. V was shortened by 0 bases and J by 7 bases, with 15 bases between the two germline ends. The CDR3 runs to 15 residues. CDR3 in amino acids: CASSYSGDGGFGYTF. CDR3 sequence (DNA): TGTGCCAGCAGTTACTCCGGAGATGGGGGGTTTGGCTACACCTTC.

The genes are TRBV11-3 and TRBJ2-3; 9 nucleotides agree with TRBD1. V lost 3 bases, J lost 1 base, and 8 bases stayed unmatched. The CDR3 loop spans 17 amino acids. From germline, CDR1 is SGHNT and CDR2 YENEEA. The CDR3 DNA reads TGTGCCAGCAGCTTCAGACAGGGGGAGGGGGGCACAGATACGCAGTATTTT. As protein: CASSFRQGEGGTDTQYF. Complete variable domain (other parts from reference TRBV11-3 and TRBJ2-3): EAGVVQSPRYKIIEKKQPVAFWCNPISGHNTLYWYLQNLGQGPELLIRYENEEAVDDSQLPKDRFSAERLKGVDSTLKIQPAELGDSAVYLCASSFRQGEGGTDTQYFGPGTRLTVL.

The genes are TRBV6-5 and TRBJ2-2; possibly TRBD1 for D (6 bases). CDR3 length equals 14 residues. The germline V gene encodes CDR1 MNHEY and CDR2 SVGAGI. V gave up 0 bases and J gave up 7 bases, with 9 bases separating them. In nucleotides, the CDR3 is TGTGCCAGCAGTTACTCTCAGGGGTTCGGGGAGCTGTTTTTT. Residues: CASSYSQGFGELFF.

V is TRBV13 and J is TRBJ2-1; 7 bases match TRBD1. Unmatched junction bases numbered 10, after V lost 4 bases and J lost 7 bases. This CDR3 has 15 residues. CDR1 is PRHDT and CDR2 is FYEKMQ in the germline V gene (reference sequence). The CDR3 nucleotides read TGTGCCAGCAGCTATACAGGGGCCCCGTCGAATGAGCAGTTCTTC. Translated, it gives CASSYTGAPSNEQFF. The complete variable domain, with remaining parts taken from reference TRBV13 and TRBJ2-1, reads AAGVIQSPRHLIKEKRETATLKCYPIPRHDTVYWYQQGPGQDPQFLISFYEKMQSDKGSIPDRFSAQQFSDYHSELNMSSLELGDSALYFCASSYTGAPSNEQFFGPGTRLTVL.

The chain has TRBV7-2 and TRBJ1-1; a possible D gene is TRBD1 (5 bases). CDR1 and CDR2 from the germline V gene are SGHTA and FQGNSA. The CDR3 totals 16 residues. The V end lost 2 bases, the J end lost 5 bases, and 18 bases lay between the germline ends. The CDR3 reads CASSLSAETVRTEAFF. The CDR3 DNA sequence: TGTGCCAGCAGCTTATCGGCTGAGACAGTTCGAACTGAAGCTTTCTTT.

This rearrangement joins TRBV28 to TRBJ2-7; 10 bases are shared with TRBD2. The V segment lost 3 bases and the J segment 0 bases; nucleotides outside the gene matches: 20. CDR3 length equals 21 residues. The germline V gene has CDR1 MDHEN and CDR2 SYDVKM. The CDR3 nucleotides read TGTGCCAGCAGTTTGGGAGTGTTCCCGGTTAGCGGGGGGCAAAGCTCCTACGAGCAGTACTTC. It translates to CASSLGVFPVSGGQSSYEQYF. Full variable domain (outside the CDR3, taken from reference TRBV28 and TRBJ2-7): DVKVTQSSRYLVKRTGEKVFLECVQDMDHENMFWYRQDPGLGLRLIYFSYDVKMKEKGDIPEGYSVSREKKERFSLILESASTNQTSMYLCASSLGVFPVSGGQSSYEQYFGPGTRLTVT.

The V gene is TRBV2, the J gene TRBJ2-2; 10 positions match TRBD2. Germline CDR1 reads SNHLY; CDR2 reads FYNNEI. Losses at the gene ends were 7 bases for V and 2 bases for J; bases not matched to a gene: 1. The CDR3 has 14 residues. CDR3 sequence reads: CASIAGGNTGELFF. CDR3 DNA sequence: TGTGCCAGCATAGCGGGGGGAAACACCGGGGAGCTGTTTTTT.

This clone was seen only once. This sequence joins TRBV27 and TRBJ1-1; tentatively, D is TRBD1 (6 bases). Deletions cut 5 bases from V and 1 base from J, with 17 bases between. From germline, CDR1 is MNHEY and CDR2 SMNVEV (reference sequence). This CDR3 has 16 amino acids. The CDR3 DNA reads TGTGCCAGCAGTCACAGGCGGGGGGCAGGGAACACTGAAGCTTTCTTT. As protein: CASSHRRGAGNTEAFF.

The rearrangement uses TRBV7-9 and TRBJ1-5; 8 positions match TRBD1. The CDR3 length is 15 residues. CDR1 and CDR2 from the germline V gene are SEHNR and FQNEAQ (reference sequence). V lost 5 bases and J lost 7; bases outside the gene matches: 10. In nucleotides, the CDR3 is TGTGCCAGCAGCCTCGACAGGGGTGGTGGACAGCCCCAGCATTTT. The encoded protein is CASSLDRGGGQPQHF.

In regard to this clone: A junction boundary mismatches the germline segment, possibly from a read error. This chain connects TRBV7-2 to TRBJ2-5; 8 positions agree with TRBD2. The germline gives CDR1 SGHTA, CDR2 FQGNSA. CDR3 length: 16 residues. The CDR3 reads CASRATGAGGFFIENF. As DNA, the CDR3 is TGTGCCAGCAGGGCCACAGGCGCGGGGGGTTTCTTTATTGAAAACTTC.

V and J are TRBV20-1 and TRBJ2-7; tentative D call: TRBD2 (5 bases). Trimming left V 7 bases short and J 3 bases short, with 13 bases between. CDR1 DFQATT and CDR2 SNEGSKA come from the germline V gene (reference sequence). CDR3 length: 12 amino acids. The CDR3 bases are TGCAGTGTTAATGACGGGGACTACGAGCAGTACTTC. Protein sequence: CSVNDGDYEQYF.

The chain recombines TRBV12-3 or TRBV12-4 with TRBJ2-7, with 8 bases aligning to TRBD1. V lost 7 bases to trimming and J lost 0 bases; unmatched junction nucleotides: 2. The CDR3 contains 13 residues. The CDR3 sequence is CASTTGVSYEQYF. CDR3 coding DNA: TGTGCCAGCACGACAGGGGTCTCCTACGAGCAGTACTTC.